The clone carrying this TCR beta chain has a count of ten or more. The antigen is not known. Germline CDR1 and CDR2: DFQATT and SNEGSKA (reference sequence). The CDR3 covers 13 residues. The V gene end was trimmed by 5 bases and the J gene end by 5 bases; junction bases not matched to a gene: 3. These data originate in a study of CD8 T cells in ankylosing spondylitis. Study-level points and caveats: Characteristic of ankylosing spondylitis blood, it appeared, was a TCR beta motif comprising about eight highly homologous variants. Past studies reported some motif variants in reactive arthritis synovial fluid and blood. Those disease-linked clones were CD8+; they were also relatively rare in peripheral blood. Clones linked to disease were reported to show significant enrichment in matched ankylosing spondylitis synovial fluid.

The authors made TCR beta libraries by quantitative 5'-RACE with molecular barcodes. In TCRdb, the 5' RACE reads were re-called with MiXCR into one record per CDR3 protein. The sample carries more than 650,000 distinct CDR3 sequences, 10% to 15% recorded once. Sequences were obtained from blood, either unsorted or a sorted T cell fraction (not recorded which). The chain combines TRBV20-1 with TRBJ2-3; TRBD2 matches 11 bases. The sequence derives from a male donor with ankylosing spondylitis. CDR3 bases: TGCAGTGCTTCACTAGCGGGAGTAGATACGCAGTATTTT. Its protein is CSASLAGVDTQYF.